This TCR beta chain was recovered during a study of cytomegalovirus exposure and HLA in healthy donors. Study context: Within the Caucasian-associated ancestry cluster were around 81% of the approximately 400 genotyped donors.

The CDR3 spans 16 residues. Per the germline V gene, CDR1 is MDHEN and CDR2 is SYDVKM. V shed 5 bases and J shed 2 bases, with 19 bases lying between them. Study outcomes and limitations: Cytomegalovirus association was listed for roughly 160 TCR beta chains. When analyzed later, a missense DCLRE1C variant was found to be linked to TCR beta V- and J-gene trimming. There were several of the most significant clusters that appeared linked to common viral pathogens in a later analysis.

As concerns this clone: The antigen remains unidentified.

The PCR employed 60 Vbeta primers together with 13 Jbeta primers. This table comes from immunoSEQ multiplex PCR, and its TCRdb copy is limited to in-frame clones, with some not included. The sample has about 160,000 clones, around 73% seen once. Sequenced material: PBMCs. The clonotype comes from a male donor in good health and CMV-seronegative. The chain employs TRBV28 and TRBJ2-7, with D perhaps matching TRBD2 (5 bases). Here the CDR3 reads CASSPPPGFRTYEQYF. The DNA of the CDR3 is TGTGCCAGCAGTCCCCCACCGGGATTTCGAACCTACGAGCAGTACTTC.